A selection of T cell receptor beta chains follows, all from one sample in a study of vaccination and CD4 T cells after COVID-19. These receptors have no known antigen. MiXCR, run by TCRdb on the PCR reads, gives a single entry per CDR3 protein. The repertoire has some 12,000 distinct CDR3 sequences, more than 50% of them found once; the top ten carry under 25%. Sequencing input: CD4+ T cells from blood, cultured in vitro. The receptors derive from a human donor who had recovered from COVID-19. Each CDR3 is given with its conserved first and last residue. The size of a clone is reported for some rows only, either as once, few or many, or as a class for expanded clones.

size: NA; J: TRBJ2-4; V: TRBV6-1; CDR3: CASRRPGTGGKNIQYF
size: NA; J: TRBJ1-6; V: TRBV5-1; CDR3: CASSLAGTLSPLHF
size: few; J: TRBJ2-7; V: TRBV5-1; CDR3: CASSVSQGYEQYF
size: NA; J: TRBJ1-5; V: TRBV25-1; CDR3: CASSAGHPSNQPQHF
size: few; J: TRBJ2-7; V: TRBV15; CDR3: CATSRGPTPGREQYF
size: NA; J: TRBJ2-6; V: TRBV20-1; CDR3: CSANKGTGANVLTF
size: few; J: TRBJ1-6; V: TRBV5-4; CDR3: CASSSGDRGNSPLHF
size: NA; J: TRBJ2-5; V: TRBV5-4; CDR3: CASSPTSGKETQYF
size: NA; J: TRBJ1-5; V: TRBV2; CDR3: CASSGRRNQPQHF
size: once; J: TRBJ2-5; V: TRBV7-8; CDR3: CASTRGGGGPPETQYF
size: NA; J: TRBJ2-5; V: TRBV7-3; CDR3: CASRSSGGEETQYF
size: NA; J: TRBJ1-5; V: TRBV28; CDR3: CASSLSGGDSQPQHF
size: once; J: TRBJ2-7; V: TRBV30; CDR3: CAWGTNPYEQYF
size: NA; J: TRBJ2-1; V: TRBV5-1; CDR3: CASSLVPGARDEQFF
size: NA; J: TRBJ2-2; V: TRBV18; CDR3: CASSHTMDSANTGELFF
size: few; J: TRBJ2-7; V: TRBV11-2; CDR3: CASSSSGTGVEQYF
size: NA; J: NA; V: TRBV7-9; CDR3: CASSPGWGSETQYF
size: NA; J: TRBJ2-5; V: TRBV20-1; CDR3: CSARDGPGGSGETQYF
size: NA; J: TRBJ2-7; V: TRBV21-1; CDR3: CASSKVRVGEQYF
size: few; J: TRBJ1-6; V: TRBV19; CDR3: CASSSRDNNSPLHF
size: NA; J: TRBJ1-5; V: TRBV4-1; CDR3: CASSQDRQDQPQHF
size: few; J: TRBJ1-5; V: TRBV20-1; CDR3: CSARDISDRGLESNQPQHF
size: NA; J: TRBJ1-1; V: TRBV21-1; CDR3: CASSMGIQLRGAFF
size: NA; J: TRBJ2-7; V: TRBV7-3; CDR3: CASSPGQAASYEQYF
size: NA; J: TRBJ2-5; V: TRBV28; CDR3: CASSITRTSGRKETQYF
size: NA; J: TRBJ2-1; V: TRBV7-2; CDR3: CVSSSFSSGRFNEQFF
size: NA; J: TRBJ2-4; V: TRBV6-2/TRBV6-3; CDR3: CASSYQSGGLTLAKNIQYF
size: NA; J: TRBJ2-5; V: TRBV5-5; CDR3: CASSLVWGRPLGTQYF
size: NA; J: TRBJ2-3; V: TRBV9; CDR3: CASSVGAGTSTDTQYF
size: NA; J: TRBJ2-7; V: TRBV5-3; CDR3: CARSRTGTSYEQYF
size: NA; J: TRBJ1-5; V: TRBV12-3/TRBV12-4; CDR3: CASRPGQGNQPQHF
size: NA; J: TRBJ1-5; V: TRBV29-1; CDR3: CSVLGQGGQPQHF
size: few; J: TRBJ2-5; V: TRBV7-3; CDR3: CASSRGQQETQYF
size: NA; J: TRBJ2-5; V: TRBV10-3; CDR3: CAISPRQGPQETQYF
size: few; J: TRBJ1-5; V: TRBV7-2; CDR3: CASSLTPQTYQPQHF
size: NA; J: TRBJ2-7; V: TRBV11-3; CDR3: CASSLVLRGVRFYEQYF
size: NA; J: TRBJ2-3; V: TRBV7-2; CDR3: CASSLGRTSPGGDTQYF
size: NA; J: TRBJ2-2; V: TRBV15; CDR3: CATSRGRPTGELFF
size: few; J: TRBJ1-5; V: TRBV5-1; CDR3: CASSLGGIGNQPQHF
size: NA; J: TRBJ2-1; V: TRBV20-1; CDR3: CSASKGAVFSEQFF
size: NA; J: TRBJ2-1; V: TRBV6-5; CDR3: CASSYQLAGGYNEQFF
size: NA; J: TRBJ2-7; V: TRBV12-3/TRBV12-4; CDR3: CASSLAGQGSGEQYF